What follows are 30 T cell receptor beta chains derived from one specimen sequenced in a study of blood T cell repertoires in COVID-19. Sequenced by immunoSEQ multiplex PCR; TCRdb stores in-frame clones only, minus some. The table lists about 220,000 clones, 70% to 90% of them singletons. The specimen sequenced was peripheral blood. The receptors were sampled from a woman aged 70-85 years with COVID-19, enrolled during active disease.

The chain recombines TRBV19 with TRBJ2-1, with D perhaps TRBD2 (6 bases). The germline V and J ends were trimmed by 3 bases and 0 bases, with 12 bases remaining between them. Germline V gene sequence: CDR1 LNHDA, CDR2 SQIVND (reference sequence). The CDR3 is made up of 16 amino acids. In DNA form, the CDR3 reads TGTGCCAGTAGTATTGGAGGGAGTTTCTCCTACAATGAGCAGTTCTTC. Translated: CASSIGGSFSYNEQFF.

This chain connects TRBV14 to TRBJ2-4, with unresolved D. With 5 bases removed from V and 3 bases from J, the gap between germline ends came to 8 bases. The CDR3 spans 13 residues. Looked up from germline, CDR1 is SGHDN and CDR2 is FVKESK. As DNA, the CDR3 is TGTGCCAGCAGCAAGCCAGGCAAAAACATTCAGTACTTC. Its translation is CASSKPGKNIQYF.

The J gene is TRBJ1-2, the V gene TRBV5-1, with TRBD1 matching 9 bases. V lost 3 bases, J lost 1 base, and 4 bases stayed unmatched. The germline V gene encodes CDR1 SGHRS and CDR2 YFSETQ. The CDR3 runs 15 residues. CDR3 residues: CASSSGTGNNYGYTF. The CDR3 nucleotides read TGCGCCAGCAGCTCCGGGACAGGGAATAACTATGGCTACACCTTC.

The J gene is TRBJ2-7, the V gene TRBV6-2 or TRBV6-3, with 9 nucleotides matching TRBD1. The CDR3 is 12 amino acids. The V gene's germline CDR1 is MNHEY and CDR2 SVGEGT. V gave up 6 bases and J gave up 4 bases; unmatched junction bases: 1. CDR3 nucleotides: TGTGCCAGCAGCGGGACAGGGTACGAGCAGTACTTC. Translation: CASSGTGYEQYF.

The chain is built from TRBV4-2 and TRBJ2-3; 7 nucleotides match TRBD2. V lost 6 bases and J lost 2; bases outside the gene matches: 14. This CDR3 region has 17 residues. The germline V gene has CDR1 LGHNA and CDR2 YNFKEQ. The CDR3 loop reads CASRPSVRGDYTDTQYF. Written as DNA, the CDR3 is TGTGCCAGCAGACCCTCCGTTCGGGGGGACTACACAGATACGCAGTATTTT.

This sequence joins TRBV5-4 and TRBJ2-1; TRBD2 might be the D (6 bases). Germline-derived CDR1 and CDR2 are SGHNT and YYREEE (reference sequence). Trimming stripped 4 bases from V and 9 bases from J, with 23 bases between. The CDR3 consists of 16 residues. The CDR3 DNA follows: TGTGCCAGCAGCGCATACATGAAGTCGGGGGAACTTGAGCAGTTCTTC. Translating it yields CASSAYMKSGELEQFF.

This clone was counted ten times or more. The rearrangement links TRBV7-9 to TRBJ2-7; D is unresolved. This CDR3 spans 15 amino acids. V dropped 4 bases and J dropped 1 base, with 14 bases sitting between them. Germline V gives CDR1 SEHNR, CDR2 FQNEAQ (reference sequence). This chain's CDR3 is CASSSLERPSYEQYF. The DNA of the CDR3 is TGTGCCAGCAGCTCACTCGAGCGCCCTTCCTACGAGCAGTACTTC.

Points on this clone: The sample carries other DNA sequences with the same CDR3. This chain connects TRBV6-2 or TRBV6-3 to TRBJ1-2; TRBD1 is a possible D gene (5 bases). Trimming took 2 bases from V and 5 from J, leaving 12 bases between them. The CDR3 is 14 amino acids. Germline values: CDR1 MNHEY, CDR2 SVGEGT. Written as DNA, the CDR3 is TGTGCCAGCAGTTACAGGGGCAGGGATTATGGCTACACCTTC. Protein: CASSYRGRDYGYTF.

CDR3 loop: CASSYIRTGVYQETQYF. The CDR3 DNA is TGTGCCAGCAGTTACATCCGGACAGGGGTTTACCAAGAGACCCAGTACTTC. This chain connects TRBV6-2 or TRBV6-3 to TRBJ2-5; 9 bases are a match to TRBD1. The CDR3 runs 17 residues. V was clipped by 2 bases and J by 0 bases; unmatched bases: 7. From germline, CDR1 is MNHEY and CDR2 SVGEGT.

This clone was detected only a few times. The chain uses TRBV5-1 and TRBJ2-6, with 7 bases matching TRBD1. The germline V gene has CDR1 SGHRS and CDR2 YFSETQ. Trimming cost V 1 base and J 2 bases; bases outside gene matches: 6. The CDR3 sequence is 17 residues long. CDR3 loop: CASSLPLTGTGANVLTF. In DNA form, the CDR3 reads TGCGCCAGCAGCTTGCCCCTGACAGGGACTGGGGCCAACGTCCTGACTTTC.

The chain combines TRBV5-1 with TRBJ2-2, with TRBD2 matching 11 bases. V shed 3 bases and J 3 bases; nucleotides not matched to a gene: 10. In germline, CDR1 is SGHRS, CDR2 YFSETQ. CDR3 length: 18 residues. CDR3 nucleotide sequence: TGCGCCAGCAGCTCCACTTTAGCGGGAGGGCCGGACACCGGGGAGCTGTTTTTT. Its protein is CASSSTLAGGPDTGELFF.

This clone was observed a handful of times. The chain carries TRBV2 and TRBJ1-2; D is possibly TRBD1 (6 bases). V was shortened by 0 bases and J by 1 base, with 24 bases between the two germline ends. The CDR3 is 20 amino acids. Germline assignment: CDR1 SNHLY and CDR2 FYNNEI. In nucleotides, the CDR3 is TGTGCCAGCAGTGAAGCGCTCTCTCATCCAAGTCAGGGGATTAACTATGGCTACACCTTC. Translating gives CASSEALSHPSQGINYGYTF.

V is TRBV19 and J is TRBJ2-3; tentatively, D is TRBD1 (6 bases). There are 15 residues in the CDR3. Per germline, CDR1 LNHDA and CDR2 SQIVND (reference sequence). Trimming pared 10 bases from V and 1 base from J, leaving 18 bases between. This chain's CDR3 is CATLGATRGTDTQYF. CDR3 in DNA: TGTGCCACTTTGGGGGCCACCAGGGGCACAGATACGCAGTATTTT.

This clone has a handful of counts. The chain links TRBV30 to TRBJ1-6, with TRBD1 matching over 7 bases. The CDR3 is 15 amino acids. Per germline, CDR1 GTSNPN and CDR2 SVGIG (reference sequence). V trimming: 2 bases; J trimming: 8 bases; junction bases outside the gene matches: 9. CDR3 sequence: CAWSPIDRDDSPLHF. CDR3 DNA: TGTGCCTGGAGTCCTATCGACAGGGACGATTCACCCCTCCACTTT.

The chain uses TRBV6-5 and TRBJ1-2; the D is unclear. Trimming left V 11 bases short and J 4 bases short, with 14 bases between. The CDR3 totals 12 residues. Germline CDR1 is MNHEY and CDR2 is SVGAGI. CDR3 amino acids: CAAWSTGYGYTF. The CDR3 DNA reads TGTGCCGCGTGGAGTACCGGCTATGGCTACACCTTC.

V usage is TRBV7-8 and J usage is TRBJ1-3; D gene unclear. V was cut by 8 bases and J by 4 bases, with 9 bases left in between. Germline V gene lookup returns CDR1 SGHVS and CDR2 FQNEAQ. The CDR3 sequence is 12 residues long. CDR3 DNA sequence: TGTGCCAGCGGTGGCCGAGGAAACACCATATATTTT. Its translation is CASGGRGNTIYF.

CDR3 residues: CASSSGTGYEQYF. The CDR3 DNA follows: TGTGCCAGTAGTTCCGGGACAGGTTACGAGCAGTACTTC. The chain employs TRBV19 and TRBJ2-7, with 8 nucleotides matching TRBD1. Germline lookup yields CDR1 LNHDA and CDR2 SQIVND (reference sequence). This CDR3 is built from 13 residues. J was trimmed by 4 bases and V by 5 bases; bases with no gene match: 4.

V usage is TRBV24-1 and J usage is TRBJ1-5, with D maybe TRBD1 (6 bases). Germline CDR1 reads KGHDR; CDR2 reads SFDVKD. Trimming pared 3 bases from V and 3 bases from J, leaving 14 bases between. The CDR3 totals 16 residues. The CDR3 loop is CATSDAITGLNQPQHF. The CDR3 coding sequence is TGTGCCACCAGTGATGCCATTACAGGGCTCAATCAGCCCCAGCATTTT.

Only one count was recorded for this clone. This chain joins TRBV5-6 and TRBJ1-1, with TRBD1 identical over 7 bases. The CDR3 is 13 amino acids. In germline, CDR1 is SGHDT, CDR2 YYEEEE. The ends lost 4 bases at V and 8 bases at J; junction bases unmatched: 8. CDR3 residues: CASSIQGQAEAFF. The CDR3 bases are TGTGCCAGCAGCATACAAGGACAGGCCGAAGCTTTCTTT.

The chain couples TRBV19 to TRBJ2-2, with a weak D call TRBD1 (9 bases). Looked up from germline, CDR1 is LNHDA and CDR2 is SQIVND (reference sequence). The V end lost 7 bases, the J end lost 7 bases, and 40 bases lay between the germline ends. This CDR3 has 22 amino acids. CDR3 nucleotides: TGTGCCAGTACCCAAAGGGTGGGACAGGGTAAACAGCGGGGGACCGCGATCGGGGAGCTGTTTTTT. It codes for CASTQRVGQGKQRGTAIGELFF.

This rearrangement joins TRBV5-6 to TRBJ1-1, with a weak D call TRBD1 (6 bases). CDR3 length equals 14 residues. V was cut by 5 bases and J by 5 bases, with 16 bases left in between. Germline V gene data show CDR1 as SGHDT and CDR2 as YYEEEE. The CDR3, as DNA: TGTGCCAGCAGTCGCAACAGGGTGGAGACTGAAGCTTTCTTT. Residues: CASSRNRVETEAFF. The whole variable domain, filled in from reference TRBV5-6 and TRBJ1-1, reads DAGVTQSPTHLIKTRGQQVTLRCSPKSGHDTVSWYQQALGQGPQFIFQYYEEEERQRGNFPDRFSGHQFPNYSSELNVNALLLGDSALYLCASSRNRVETEAFFGQGTRLTVV.

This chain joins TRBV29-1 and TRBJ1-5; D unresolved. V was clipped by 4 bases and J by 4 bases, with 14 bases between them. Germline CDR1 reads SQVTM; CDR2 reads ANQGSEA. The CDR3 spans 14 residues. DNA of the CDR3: TGCAGCGTTGGTGACTCCGGCCCTAATCAGCCCCAGCATTTT. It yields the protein CSVGDSGPNQPQHF.

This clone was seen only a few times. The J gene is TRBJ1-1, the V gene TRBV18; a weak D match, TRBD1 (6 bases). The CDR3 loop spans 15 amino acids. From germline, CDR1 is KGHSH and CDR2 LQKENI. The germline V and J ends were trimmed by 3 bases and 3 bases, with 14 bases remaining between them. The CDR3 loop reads CASSPREGVDTEAFF. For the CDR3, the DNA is TGTGCCAGCTCACCCCGGGAGGGGGTTGACACTGAAGCTTTCTTT.

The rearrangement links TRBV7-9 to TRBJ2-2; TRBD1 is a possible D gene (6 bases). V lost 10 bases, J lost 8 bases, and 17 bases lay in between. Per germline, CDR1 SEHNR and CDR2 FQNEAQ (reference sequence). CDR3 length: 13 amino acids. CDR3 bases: TGTGCCAAGGGGGACGAGGTGGTTGGGGAGCTGTTTTTT. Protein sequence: CAKGDEVVGELFF.

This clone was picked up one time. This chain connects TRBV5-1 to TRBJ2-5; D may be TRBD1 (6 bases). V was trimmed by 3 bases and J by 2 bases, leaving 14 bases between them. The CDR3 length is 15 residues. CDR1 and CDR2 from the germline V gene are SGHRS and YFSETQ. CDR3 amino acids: CASSYSGTLQETQYF. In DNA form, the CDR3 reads TGCGCCAGCAGCTACTCCGGGACATTACAAGAGACCCAGTACTTC.

This CDR3 is CASSLVVGLAAYEQYF. In nucleotides, the CDR3 is TGCGCCAGCAGCTTGGTGGTCGGACTAGCGGCCTACGAGCAGTACTTC. The rearrangement links TRBV5-1 to TRBJ2-7; 10 bases are a match to TRBD2. Trimming cost V 0 bases and J 2 bases; bases outside gene matches: 5. Germline V CDR1 and CDR2: SGHRS, YFSETQ. CDR3 length: 16 residues.

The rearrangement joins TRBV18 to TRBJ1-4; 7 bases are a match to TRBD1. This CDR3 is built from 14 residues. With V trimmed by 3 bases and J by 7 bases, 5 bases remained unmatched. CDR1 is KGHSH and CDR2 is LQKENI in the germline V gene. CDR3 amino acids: CASSPDRVVEKLFF. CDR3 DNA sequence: TGTGCCAGCTCACCCGACAGGGTAGTTGAAAAACTGTTTTTT.

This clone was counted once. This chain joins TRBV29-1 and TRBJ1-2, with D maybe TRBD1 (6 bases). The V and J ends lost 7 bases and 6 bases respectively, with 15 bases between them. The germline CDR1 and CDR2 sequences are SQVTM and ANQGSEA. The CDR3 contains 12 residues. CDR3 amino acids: CSATNRDHGYTF. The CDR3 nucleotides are TGCAGCGCCACTAACAGGGATCATGGCTACACCTTC.

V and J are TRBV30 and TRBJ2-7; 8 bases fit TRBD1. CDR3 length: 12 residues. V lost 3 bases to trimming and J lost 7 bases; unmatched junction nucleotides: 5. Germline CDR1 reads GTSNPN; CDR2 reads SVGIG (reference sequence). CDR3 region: CAWSQGAGEQYF. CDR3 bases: TGTGCCTGGAGCCAGGGGGCTGGGGAGCAGTACTTC.

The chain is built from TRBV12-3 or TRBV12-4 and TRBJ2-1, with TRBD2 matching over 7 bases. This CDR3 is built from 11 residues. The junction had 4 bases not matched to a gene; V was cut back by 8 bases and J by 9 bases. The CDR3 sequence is CASGRGSEQFF. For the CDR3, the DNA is TGTGCCAGCGGGCGGGGGAGTGAGCAGTTCTTC.